This paragraph covers one TCR beta chain sequence. This clonotype was counted only a few times. Its antigen is currently not known. Base qualities are not recorded, but no much larger clone differs from it by a single base. The instrument was an Illumina NovaSeq 6000. Using 5'RACE with constant-segment primers, TCRalpha and TCRbeta cDNA libraries were constructed, with sample barcodes and unique molecular identifiers added in the process. RNA was extracted from every sample with Trizol reagent. Library amplification was performed in two PCR steps, and a second sample barcode and Illumina TruSeq adapters were introduced in the second step. The libraries were sequenced on an Illumina NovaSeq using 2 x 150 bp paired-end reads. From the authors' description of their analysis: Reads were demultiplexed and collapsed into UMI-guided consensus sequences with migec v1.2.7. Using mixcr v2.1.11, UMI consensuses were aligned to TRA and TRB V and J templates and then assembled into clonotypes. Expanded or contracted clonotypes were those called significant by both edgeR and NoisET, with noise models trained on biological replicates. For edgeR calls, the cutoffs were a false discovery rate-adjusted p below 0.01 and a log2 fold-change threshold of 1. PCA with hierarchical clustering of max-normalized trajectories of the 1000 most abundant clonotypes was used as exploratory dynamics analysis. Each responding clone was given a CD4 or CD8 phenotype based on the CD4+ and CD8+ repertoires, which had been sequenced separately. TCRdb handled the public reads itself, with Q25 trimming in fastp and clone calling in MiXCR, and kept productive beta chains. Rows matching on CDR3 protein sequence are summarized as one entry with the most common DNA and genes. V and J calls and clone size were set by TCRdb, not the authors. In this sample the table shows hundreds of thousands of distinct CDR3 sequences, 15% to 20% of which occur a single time. Of the sample, 20% to 25% falls within the top ten clones.

PBMCs were isolated by Ficoll-Paque density gradient centrifugation. The data are from a study of T-cell memory formation after mild COVID-19 (dated by TCRdb to about 2021). Some background on the complete study: TCR sequence clusters from the two donors were largely donor specific. T-cell clones expanding and contracting after mild COVID-19 in two donors were tracked by longitudinal TCRalpha and TCRbeta repertoire sequencing. Two young, previously healthy adult volunteers made up the cohort, one male and one female.

The CDR3 measures 15 amino acids from cysteine to phenylalanine. The retained sequence is limited to the CDR3, 45 bases, with the frame set at the first base. V drops 0 bases and J drops 0 bases, leaving 7 bases in between. Reading the germline V gene gives CDR1 LGHNA and CDR2 YSLEER. Findings and caveats that apply to the study as a whole: Contracting CD4+ clones were located mainly in the CM and EM memory subsets, whereas CD8+ clones were found to be enriched in EMRA. Balanced CD4/CD8 phenotypes were observed for clones contracting from day 15 to 85, whereas a bias towards CD4+ was observed for a second wave of clones expanding from day 15 to 37. The study covered only a couple of mild cases, and larger cohorts including severe cases with pre-infection samples were considered necessary. Whether the second-wave clones peaking on day 37 were SARS-CoV-2 specific was not confirmed. Some responding clones were detected in pre-infection memory, suggesting pre-existing cross-reactive memory T cells joined the SARS-CoV-2 response.

The chain was built from TRBV4-3 and TRBJ2-3; no D gene is confidently identified. The sequenced sample consisted of PBMCs or a T cell subset sorted from them (not recorded which). This TCR was sampled from a man aged 18-30 years who had mild COVID-19 (a few samples of this study predate the infection). The sample titles of this study are shuffled in the database, so cell type and time point are left out; the donor was told from shared clones. The CDR3 region reads CASSQDEVSTDTQYF. Read as DNA, the sequence is TGCGCCAGCAGCCAAGATGAGGTCAGCACAGATACGCAGTATTTT.